The 7 T cell receptor beta chains below all came from one sample that was sequenced in a study of blood T cell repertoires in COVID-19 (dated by TCRdb to the early 2020s). Libraries were prepared through the immunoSEQ multiplex PCR assay. TCRdb retrieved this table from immuneACCESS and kept in-frame rearrangements only. Not all clones are present; in checked studies, unresolved V genes account for under half, and no reason is known for the remainder. Within this sample are 250,000 to 300,000 clones, with approximately 88% of them counted one time only. The ten largest clones take up about 1.7% of the sample. The sequenced sample consisted of PBMCs or T cells enriched from blood (not recorded which). Receptors were obtained from a woman in her forties who had recovered from COVID-19.

In its sample, this clone was seen a few times. The sample contains more than one DNA sequence encoding this CDR3. The chain recombines TRBV11-2 with TRBJ1-2; D not certain. Trimming stripped 0 bases from V and 4 bases from J, with 9 bases between. Germline CDR1 and CDR2: SGHAT and FQNNGV. The CDR3 has 14 amino acids. The CDR3 region is CASSLESRFYGYTF. DNA for the CDR3: TGTGCCAGCAGCTTAGAATCCCGTTTCTATGGCTACACCTTC.

The chain recombines TRBV19 with TRBJ2-3; 7 bases map to TRBD1. The germline CDR1 and CDR2 sequences are LNHDA and SQIVND (reference sequence). The CDR3 has 14 residues. The V gene end was trimmed by 10 bases and the J gene end by 3 bases; junction bases not matched to a gene: 10. The DNA for the CDR3 is TGTGCCACCTCGTTCGACAGGGCGACAGATACGCAGTATTTT. Its protein product is CATSFDRATDTQYF.

The chain uses TRBV2 and TRBJ2-5; TRBD1 is a possible D gene (6 bases). The CDR3 loop spans 14 amino acids. Trimming removed 4 bases at V and 5 bases at J, with 14 bases between. Per the germline V gene, CDR1 is SNHLY and CDR2 is FYNNEI. CDR3 sequence reads: CASSGTEKTETQYF. The DNA of the CDR3 is TGTGCCAGCAGTGGGACAGAGAAGACGGAGACCCAGTACTTC.

J is TRBJ2-7 and V is TRBV5-4; D perhaps matches TRBD2 (5 bases). The CDR3 has 14 amino acids. Trimming removed 4 bases at V and 5 bases at J, with 16 bases between. Looked up from germline, CDR1 is SGHNT and CDR2 is YYREEE (reference sequence). In DNA, the CDR3 is TGTGCCAGCAGCCGAAGGGAGTCTCACGACGAGCAGTACTTC. Amino acid sequence: CASSRRESHDEQYF.

The V gene is TRBV18, the J gene TRBJ1-3; 7 bases are shared with TRBD1. V lost 3 bases and J lost 0; bases outside the gene matches: 8. Germline V lookup: CDR1 KGHSH, CDR2 LQKENI. This CDR3 has 17 amino acids. The CDR3 is CASSPGQRMSSGNTIYF. CDR3 sequence (DNA): TGTGCCAGCTCACCGGGACAGCGAATGAGCTCTGGAAACACCATATATTTT.

This chain links TRBV6-5 with TRBJ1-4, with 7 bases that match TRBD1. CDR1 MNHEY and CDR2 SVGAGI come from the germline V gene. The CDR3 spans 14 residues. V was clipped by 7 bases and J by 2 bases; unmatched bases: 4. CDR3 sequence: CASKEGATNEKLFF. CDR3 bases: TGTGCCAGCAAGGAGGGGGCTACTAATGAAAAACTGTTTTTT.

This chain joins TRBV27 and TRBJ1-5, with 8 bases identical to TRBD1. CDR3 size: 17 residues. Germline V gene sequence: CDR1 MNHEY, CDR2 SMNVEV (reference sequence). Unmatched junction bases numbered 9, after V lost 5 bases and J lost 0 bases. The CDR3, as DNA: TGTGCCAGCAGTCCCTTCCGGGACAGGAATAGCAATCAGCCCCAGCATTTT. Its protein is CASSPFRDRNSNQPQHF.